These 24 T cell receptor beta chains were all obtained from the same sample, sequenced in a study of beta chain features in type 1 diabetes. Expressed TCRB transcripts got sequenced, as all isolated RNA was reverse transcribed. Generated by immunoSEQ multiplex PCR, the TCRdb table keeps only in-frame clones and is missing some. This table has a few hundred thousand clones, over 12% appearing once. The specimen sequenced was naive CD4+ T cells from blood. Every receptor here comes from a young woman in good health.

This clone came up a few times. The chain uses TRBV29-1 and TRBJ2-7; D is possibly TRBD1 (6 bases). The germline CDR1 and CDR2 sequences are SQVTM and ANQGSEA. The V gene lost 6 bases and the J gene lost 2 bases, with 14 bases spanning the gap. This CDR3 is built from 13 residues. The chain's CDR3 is CSVNRVGTYEQYF. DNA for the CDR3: TGCAGCGTCAACAGGGTCGGCACCTACGAGCAGTACTTC.

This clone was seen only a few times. In nucleotides, the CDR3 is TGTGCCAGCTCACCCCGAATGTGGACAGGGCAGGATGAGCAGTTCTTC. Protein sequence: CASSPRMWTGQDEQFF. This chain connects TRBV18 to TRBJ2-1; 8 bases line up with TRBD1. This CDR3 contains 16 residues. Germline V lookup: CDR1 KGHSH, CDR2 LQKENI. V was clipped by 3 bases and J by 8 bases; unmatched bases: 12.

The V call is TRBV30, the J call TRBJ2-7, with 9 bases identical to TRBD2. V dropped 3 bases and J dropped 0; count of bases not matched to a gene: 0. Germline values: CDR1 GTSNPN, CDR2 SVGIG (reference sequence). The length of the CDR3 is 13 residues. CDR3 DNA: TGTGCCTGGAGACTAGCGGGCTCCTACGAGCAGTACTTC. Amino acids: CAWRLAGSYEQYF.

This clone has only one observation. CDR3 residues: CASSLSGAPNEKLFF. CDR3 DNA: TGTGCCAGCAGCTTATCAGGGGCACCAAATGAAAAACTGTTTTTT. The gene calls are TRBV7-3 and TRBJ1-4; a weak D match, TRBD1 (6 bases). Trimming shortened V by 2 bases and J by 5 bases, and 12 bases separated the two germline ends. Germline values: CDR1 SGHTA, CDR2 FQGTGA. CDR3 length: 15 amino acids.

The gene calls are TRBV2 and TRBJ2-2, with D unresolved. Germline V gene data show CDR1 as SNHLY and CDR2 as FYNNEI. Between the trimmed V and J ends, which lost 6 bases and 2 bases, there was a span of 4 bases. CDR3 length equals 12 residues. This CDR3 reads CASRRNTGELFF. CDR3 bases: TGTGCCAGCAGGAGAAACACCGGGGAGCTGTTTTTT.

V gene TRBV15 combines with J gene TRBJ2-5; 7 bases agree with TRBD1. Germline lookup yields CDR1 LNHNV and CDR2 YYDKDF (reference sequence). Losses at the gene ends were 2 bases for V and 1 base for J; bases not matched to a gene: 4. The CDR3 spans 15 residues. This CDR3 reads CATSRSRTGQETQYF. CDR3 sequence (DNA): TGTGCCACCAGCAGATCCCGGACAGGCCAAGAGACCCAGTACTTC.

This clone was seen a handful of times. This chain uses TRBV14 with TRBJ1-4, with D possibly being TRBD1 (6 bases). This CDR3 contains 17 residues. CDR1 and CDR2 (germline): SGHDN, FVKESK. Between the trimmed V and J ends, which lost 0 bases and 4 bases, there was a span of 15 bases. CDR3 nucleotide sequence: TGTGCCAGCAGCCAAGATCGGGAGGACAGACTTAATGAAAAACTGTTTTTT. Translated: CASSQDREDRLNEKLFF. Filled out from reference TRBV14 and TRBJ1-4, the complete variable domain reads EAGVTQFPSHSVIEKGQTVTLRCDPISGHDNLYWYRRVMGKEIKFLLHFVKESKQDESGMPNNRFLAERTGGTYSTLKVQPAELEDSGVYFCASSQDREDRLNEKLFFGSGTQLSVL.

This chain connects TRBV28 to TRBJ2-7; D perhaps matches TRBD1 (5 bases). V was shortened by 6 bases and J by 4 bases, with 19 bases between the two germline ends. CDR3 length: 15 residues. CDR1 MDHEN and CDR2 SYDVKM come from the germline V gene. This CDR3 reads CASRPPGPAGYEQYF. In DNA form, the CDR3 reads TGTGCCAGCAGACCCCCGGGTCCGGCAGGGTACGAGCAGTACTTC.

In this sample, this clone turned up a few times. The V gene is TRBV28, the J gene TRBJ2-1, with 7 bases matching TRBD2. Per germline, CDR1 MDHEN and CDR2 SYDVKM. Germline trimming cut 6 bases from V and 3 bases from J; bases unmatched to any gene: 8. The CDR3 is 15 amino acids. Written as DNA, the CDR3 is TGTGCCAGCAGGGGGGAACTAGCGCACTACAATGAGCAGTTCTTC. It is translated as CASRGELAHYNEQFF.

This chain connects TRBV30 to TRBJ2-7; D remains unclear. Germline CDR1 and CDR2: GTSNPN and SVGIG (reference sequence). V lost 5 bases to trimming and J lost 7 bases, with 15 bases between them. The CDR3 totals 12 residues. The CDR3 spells CAWGTVGGEQYF. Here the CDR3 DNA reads TGTGCCTGGGGAACCGTTGGCGGTGAGCAGTACTTC.

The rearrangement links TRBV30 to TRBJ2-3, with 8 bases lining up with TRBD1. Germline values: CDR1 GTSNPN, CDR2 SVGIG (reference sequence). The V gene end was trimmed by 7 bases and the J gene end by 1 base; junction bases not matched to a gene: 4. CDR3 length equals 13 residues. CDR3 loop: CASEGQGTDTQYF. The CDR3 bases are TGTGCCTCGGAGGGACAGGGCACAGATACGCAGTATTTT.

In nucleotides, the CDR3 is TGTGCCAGCAGTCCCCTATTGGGCAGATCGAACACTGAAGCTTTCTTT. Its protein product is CASSPLLGRSNTEAFF. The V and J genes are TRBV28 and TRBJ1-1; D is uncertain. Germline CDR1 and CDR2: MDHEN and SYDVKM. The CDR3 contains 16 residues. V dropped 5 bases and J dropped 1 base, with 17 bases sitting between them. Full variable domain (rest looked up from reference TRBV28 and TRBJ1-1): DVKVTQSSRYLVKRTGEKVFLECVQDMDHENMFWYRQDPGLGLRLIYFSYDVKMKEKGDIPEGYSVSREKKERFSLILESASTNQTSMYLCASSPLLGRSNTEAFFGQGTRLTVV.

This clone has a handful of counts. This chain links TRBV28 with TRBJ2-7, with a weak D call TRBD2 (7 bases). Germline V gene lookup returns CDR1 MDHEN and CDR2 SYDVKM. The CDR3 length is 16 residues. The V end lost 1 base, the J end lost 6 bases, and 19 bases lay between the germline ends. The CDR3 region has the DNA TGTGCCAGCAGTTTATCTCGTGGCGGGGGCCTTGGCGAGCAGTACTTC. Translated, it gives CASSLSRGGGLGEQYF. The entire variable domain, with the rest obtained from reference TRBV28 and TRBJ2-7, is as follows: DVKVTQSSRYLVKRTGEKVFLECVQDMDHENMFWYRQDPGLGLRLIYFSYDVKMKEKGDIPEGYSVSREKKERFSLILESASTNQTSMYLCASSLSRGGGLGEQYFGPGTRLTVT.

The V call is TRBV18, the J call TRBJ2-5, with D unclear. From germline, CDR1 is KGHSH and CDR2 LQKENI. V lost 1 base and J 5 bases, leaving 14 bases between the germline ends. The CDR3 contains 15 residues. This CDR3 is CASSPREARRETQYF. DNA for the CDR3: TGTGCCAGCTCACCACGCGAGGCTAGACGGGAGACCCAGTACTTC. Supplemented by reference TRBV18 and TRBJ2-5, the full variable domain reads NAGVMQNPRHLVRRRGQEARLRCSPMKGHSHVYWYRQLPEEGLKFMVYLQKENIIDESGMPKERFSAEFPKEGPSILRIQQVVRGDSAAYFCASSPREARRETQYFGPGTRLLVL.

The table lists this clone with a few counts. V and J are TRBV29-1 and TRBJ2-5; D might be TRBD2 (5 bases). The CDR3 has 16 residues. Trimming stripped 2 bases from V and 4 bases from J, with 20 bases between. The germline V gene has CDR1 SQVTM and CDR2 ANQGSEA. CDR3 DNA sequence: TGCAGCGTTGAATCTACCGGGTCGGGGAACGGAGAGACCCAGTACTTC. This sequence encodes CSVESTGSGNGETQYF.

CDR3: CASSEQDRGHGEAFF. CDR3 DNA sequence: TGTGCCAGCAGTGAACAGGACAGGGGCCATGGTGAAGCTTTCTTT. The chain has TRBV25-1 and TRBJ1-1; 9 nucleotides align to TRBD1. CDR3 length equals 15 residues. Germline V gene data show CDR1 as MGHDK and CDR2 as SYGVNS. The junction had 8 bases not matched to a gene; V was cut back by 2 bases and J by 7 bases.

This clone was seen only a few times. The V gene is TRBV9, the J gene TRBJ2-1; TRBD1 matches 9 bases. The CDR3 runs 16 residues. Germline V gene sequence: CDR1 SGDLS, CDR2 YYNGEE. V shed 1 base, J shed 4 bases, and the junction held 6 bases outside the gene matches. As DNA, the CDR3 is TGTGCCAGCAGCGTAACAACAGGGGGCAGATACAATGAGCAGTTCTTC. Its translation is CASSVTTGGRYNEQFF.

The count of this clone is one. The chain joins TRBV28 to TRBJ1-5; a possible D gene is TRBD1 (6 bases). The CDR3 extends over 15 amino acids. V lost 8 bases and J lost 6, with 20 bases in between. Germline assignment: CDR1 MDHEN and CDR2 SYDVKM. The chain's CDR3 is CASVPDLGGGQPQHF. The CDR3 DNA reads TGTGCCAGCGTGCCGGACTTGGGAGGGGGTCAGCCCCAGCATTTT.

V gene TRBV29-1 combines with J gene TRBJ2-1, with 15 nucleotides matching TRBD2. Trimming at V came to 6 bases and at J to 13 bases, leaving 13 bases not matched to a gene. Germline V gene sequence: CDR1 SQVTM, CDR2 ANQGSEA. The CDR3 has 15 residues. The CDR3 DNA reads TGCAGCGTACGGCGGGGACTAGCGGGAGGAGCTGAACAGTTCTTC. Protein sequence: CSVRRGLAGGAEQFF.

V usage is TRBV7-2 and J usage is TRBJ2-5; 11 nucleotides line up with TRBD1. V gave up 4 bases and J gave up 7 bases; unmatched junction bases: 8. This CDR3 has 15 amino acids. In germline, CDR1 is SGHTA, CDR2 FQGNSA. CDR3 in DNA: TGTGCCAGCAGCTCCGGGACAGGGGGAATCGGGACCCAGTACTTC. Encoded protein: CASSSGTGGIGTQYF.

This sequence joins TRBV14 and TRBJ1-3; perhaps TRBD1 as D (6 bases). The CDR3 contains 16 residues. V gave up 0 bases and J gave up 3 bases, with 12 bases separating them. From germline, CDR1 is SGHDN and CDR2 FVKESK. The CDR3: CASSQDFGRGGNTIYF. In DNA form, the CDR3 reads TGTGCCAGCAGCCAAGATTTCGGCAGGGGTGGAAACACCATATATTTT.

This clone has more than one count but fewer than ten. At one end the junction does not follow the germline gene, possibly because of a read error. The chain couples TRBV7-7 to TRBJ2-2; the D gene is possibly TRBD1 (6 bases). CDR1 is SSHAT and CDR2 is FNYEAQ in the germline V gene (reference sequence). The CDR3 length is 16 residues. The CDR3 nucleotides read TGTGCTAGCAGCTTAGGAATAGGGGGAAACACCGGGGAGCTGTTTTTT. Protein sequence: CASSLGIGGNTGELFF.

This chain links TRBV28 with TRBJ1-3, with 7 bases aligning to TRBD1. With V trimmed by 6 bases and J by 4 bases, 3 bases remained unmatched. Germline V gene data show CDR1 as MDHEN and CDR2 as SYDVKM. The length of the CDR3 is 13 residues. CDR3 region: CASRRGLGNTIYF. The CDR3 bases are TGTGCCAGCAGGAGGGGGCTCGGAAACACCATATATTTT.

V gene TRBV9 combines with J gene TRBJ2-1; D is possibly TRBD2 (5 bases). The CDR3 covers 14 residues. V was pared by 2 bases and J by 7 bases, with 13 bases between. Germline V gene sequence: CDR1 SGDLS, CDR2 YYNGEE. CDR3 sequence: CASSVRRVGNEQFF. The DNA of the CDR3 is TGTGCCAGCAGCGTGAGGCGGGTGGGGAATGAGCAGTTCTTC.